This T cell receptor (beta chain) stems from a study of blood T cell repertoires in COVID-19. The protocol was immunoSEQ multiplex PCR, while the TCRdb copy is restricted to in-frame clones and leaves out a portion. Of about 110,000 clones listed, over 75% are singletons. Sequencing was done on a sample of peripheral blood. This clonotype originated in a woman aged 45-60 years with acute or convalescent COVID-19.

CDR3 region: CASSLDPPMGYTF. In DNA, the CDR3 is TGCGCCAGCAGCTTGGATCCTCCTATGGGCTACACCTTC. The chain employs TRBV5-1 and TRBJ1-2; D ambiguous. This CDR3 comprises 13 residues. CDR1 is SGHRS, CDR2 YFSETQ, per germline. Trimming removed 0 bases from V and 8 bases from J, with 11 bases in between.